The source of this T cell receptor beta chain is a study of beta chain features in type 1 diabetes. A heparinised blood draw that averaged roughly 100 mL was obtained once from each donor. Study-wide results and caveats: When Type 1 diabetes patients were examined, their TCRB CDR3s proved moderately but significantly shorter in all four CD4+ subsets. Reduced insertions and increased deletions marked VDJ junctions in type 1 diabetes patients. It was among patients, rather than healthy donors, that naive, central memory and Treg TCRB repertoires appeared more similar. Sequencing used cDNA, and cells with high TCR expression could therefore be over-represented.

The germline V and J ends were trimmed by 8 bases and 4 bases, with 15 bases remaining between them. The CDR3 totals 13 residues. Germline V CDR1 and CDR2: MNHNY, SVGAGI (reference sequence). This clone occurred a few times. Antigen: not known. As every portion of the isolated RNA was reverse transcribed, the sequencing read expressed TCRB transcripts. Some clones are missing from TCRdb's copy, which holds only in-frame ones; the method was immunoSEQ multiplex PCR. The data hold about 340,000 clones, with approximately 12% observed a single time. This receptor was identified in a woman aged 18-30 years with type 1 diabetes. The specimen sequenced was naive CD4+ T cells from blood. The chain couples TRBV6-6 to TRBJ2-7; D is possibly TRBD1 (5 bases). CDR3 coding DNA: TGTGCCAGCCGCACAGGTCGATGGTACGAGCAGTACTTC. The encoded protein is CASRTGRWYEQYF.